This entry lists 7 T cell receptor beta chains sequenced from one sample in a study of T cells in Graves' hyperthyroidism and ophthalmopathy. Authors of the study amplified TCR beta CDR3 regions from RNA transcripts. HTBI primers were used for first-round RT-PCR of the TCR CDR3. Each CDR3 protein gets one entry after TCRdb re-called the multiplex PCR reads with MiXCR. The sample has around 560,000 distinct CDR3 sequences, 16% seen once. The sequenced sample was blood. The receptors originated from a woman between 18 and 30 years old with Graves' hyperthyroidism.

This clonotype was seen more than once but under ten times. V gene TRBV14 combines with J gene TRBJ2-7; 9 nucleotides align to TRBD2. Germline assignment: CDR1 SGHDN and CDR2 FVKESK. CDR3 length: 18 residues. With V trimmed by 0 bases and J by 6 bases, 15 bases remained unmatched. The CDR3 here is CASSQDFASGEYKPEQYF. The CDR3 DNA reads as TGTGCCAGCAGCCAAGATTTTGCTAGCGGGGAATACAAACCCGAGCAGTACTTC.

This clonotype was counted a few times. V is TRBV20-1 and J is TRBJ2-5; D not resolved. The CDR3 totals 14 residues. CDR1 and CDR2 from the germline V gene are DFQATT and SNEGSKA (reference sequence). The germline V and J ends were trimmed by 4 bases and 4 bases, with 16 bases remaining between them. CDR3 loop: CSATPEIGVETQYF. CDR3 nucleotides: TGCAGTGCTACACCCGAGATTGGGGTAGAGACCCAGTACTTC.

This clonotype has ten or more counts. The genes are TRBV5-8 and TRBJ2-7; maybe TRBD1 (5 bases). Per the germline V gene, CDR1 is SGHTS and CDR2 is YDEGEE. Trimming removed 3 bases from V and 1 base from J, with 11 bases in between. This CDR3 has 14 amino acids. Here the CDR3 DNA reads TGTGCCAGCAGCTCGGAGACAGCATCCTACGAGCAGTACTTC. As protein: CASSSETASYEQYF.

This clonotype was seen more than once but under ten times. DNA of the CDR3: TGTGCCAGCAGCCGAACCGACAGGGCGGGTCAGCCCCAGCATTTT. It encodes CASSRTDRAGQPQHF. The chain recombines TRBV9 with TRBJ1-5, with 7 bases identical to TRBD1. CDR3 length: 15 amino acids. Looked up from germline, CDR1 is SGDLS and CDR2 is YYNGEE. Trimming at V came to 4 bases and at J to 6 bases, leaving 10 bases not matched to a gene.

A word on this clonotype: This clone may be a read error of a much larger clone one base away. CDR3 protein: CASSVLGASEAFF. DNA of the CDR3: TGTGCCAGCAGCGTTTTAGGGGCATCTGAAGCTTTCTTT. This rearrangement joins TRBV3-1 to TRBJ1-1; tentative D call: TRBD1 (5 bases). CDR1 and CDR2 from the germline V gene are LGHDT and YNNKEL (reference sequence). The ends were cut back, 5 bases at V and 6 bases at J, with 13 bases in the middle. CDR3 size: 13 residues.

This clonotype has more than one count but fewer than ten. V and J are TRBV27 and TRBJ2-5; D possibly corresponds to TRBD1 (5 bases). V shed 2 bases and J shed 4 bases, with 14 bases lying between them. This CDR3 comprises 15 residues. Germline CDR1 reads MNHEY; CDR2 reads SMNVEV (reference sequence). CDR3 region: CASSLITGLGETQYF. CDR3 sequence (DNA): TGTGCCAGCAGTTTAATCACAGGCCTAGGAGAGACCCAGTACTTC.

This clonotype was recorded many times. V is TRBV20-1 and J is TRBJ1-6; a possible D gene is TRBD1 (5 bases). Germline loops: CDR1 DFQATT, CDR2 SNEGSKA (reference sequence). This CDR3 has 15 amino acids. V was shortened by 2 bases and J by 4 bases, with 12 bases between the two germline ends. CDR3 nucleotides: TGCAGTGCTAGACAGACAGTCGCATATAATTCACCCCTCCACTTT. This encodes CSARQTVAYNSPLHF.